Presented here are 7 T cell receptor beta chains from one specimen sequenced in a study of tumour-infiltrating T cells in Burkitt lymphoma. Profiling relied on immunoSEQ multiplex PCR, and the TCRdb table lists in-frame clones only, not all of them. The repertoire includes about 15,000 clones, roughly 80% of them detected once, and about 7.7% sits in the top ten. Sequences were obtained from tumor tissue. Every receptor here comes from a human donor with diffuse large B-cell lymphoma.

This clone showed up just once. The CDR3 reads CASSDGTVYGYTF. The DNA for the CDR3 is TGTGCCAGCAGCGACGGGACAGTCTATGGCTACACCTTC. This sequence joins TRBV6-1 and TRBJ1-2; 7 positions match TRBD1. The J segment lost 4 bases and the V segment lost 6 bases, leaving 5 bases of the junction unmatched. Germline CDR1 is MNHNS and CDR2 is SASEGT. The CDR3 loop spans 13 amino acids.

The CDR3 sequence is CASSVLQGIGNQPQHF. The DNA for the CDR3 is TGTGCCAGTAGTGTCCTACAGGGTATCGGCAATCAGCCCCAGCATTTT. The chain has TRBV19 and TRBJ1-5; maybe TRBD1 (6 bases). V lost 5 bases to trimming and J lost 2 bases, with 16 bases between them. Germline V gives CDR1 LNHDA, CDR2 SQIVND (reference sequence). This CDR3 has 16 residues.

On this clone itself: Germline and junction disagree at one end, which may indicate a read error. The rearrangement links TRBV5-1 to TRBJ1-2; D not certain. Germline-derived CDR1 and CDR2 are SGHRS and YFSETQ. CDR3 length: 13 residues. CDR3: CASSLDSTGGYTF. The CDR3 nucleotides read TGCGCCAGCAGCTTGGACAGTACGGGAGGCTACACCTTT.

This clone was seen only a few times. The chain uses TRBV28 and TRBJ1-5; D possibly corresponds to TRBD1 (5 bases). V lost 3 bases, J lost 4 bases, and 7 bases lay in between. The CDR3 is 13 residues long. Germline V gene sequence: CDR1 MDHEN, CDR2 SYDVKM. The CDR3 DNA reads TGTGCCAGCAGTTTCCCAGGGAATCAGCCCCAGCATTTT. Protein sequence: CASSFPGNQPQHF.

V gene TRBV5-1 combines with J gene TRBJ2-6; D is possibly TRBD2 (7 bases). V was trimmed by 4 bases and J by 3 bases, leaving 14 bases between them. The CDR3 is made up of 16 amino acids. Germline CDR1 SGHRS, CDR2 YFSETQ. CDR3 coding DNA: TGCGCCAGCAGCCCGGGGGGCGCCGGTGGGGCCAACGTCCTGACTTTC. This codes for CASSPGGAGGANVLTF.

By sample share, this clone is medium-sized. The V gene is TRBV4-1, the J gene TRBJ2-7; 7 positions match TRBD1. CDR1 and CDR2 (germline): MGHRA, YSYEKL. This CDR3 is 15 amino acids long. J gave up 0 bases and V 1 base, and 3 bases lay outside the gene matches. CDR3 region: CASSQAGTASYEQYF. CDR3 coding DNA: TGCGCCAGCAGCCAAGCCGGGACAGCCTCCTACGAGCAGTACTTC.

The gene calls are TRBV28 and TRBJ2-3, with 7 bases aligning to TRBD1. The CDR3 contains 15 residues. J gave up 0 bases and V 5 bases, and 5 bases lay outside the gene matches. Looked up from germline, CDR1 is MDHEN and CDR2 is SYDVKM. CDR3 region: CASSDRATSTDTQYF. CDR3 DNA sequence: TGTGCCAGCAGTGACAGGGCAACTAGCACAGATACGCAGTATTTT.